This TCR beta chain was captured by sequencing in a study of T cells in localized non-small cell lung cancer. General observations from the study: Uninvolved adjacent lung showed higher T cell clonality than tumor.

Trimming removed 0 bases from V and 6 bases from J; junction bases left unmatched: 4. The CDR3 spans 14 residues. As for this clone: Its target is not known.

Sequencing used immunoSEQ multiplex PCR; TCRdb keeps in-frame clones, though not all of them. Altogether around 1,500 clones are present, approximately 20% being singletons, with the ten largest covering roughly 12%. The TCR originated in a woman aged 35-70 years with stage I lung adenocarcinoma. The genes are TRBV6-7 and TRBJ2-7, with TRBD2 matching 8 bases. TRBV6-7 is sorted into the ORF group, with uncertain function. Source: normal lung tissue next to the tumor, taken before any cancer treatment. This chain's CDR3 is CASSYSGGASEQYF. The CDR3 DNA reads as TGTGCCAGCAGTTACTCCGGGGGGGCCTCCGAGCAGTACTTC.